The following is a T cell receptor beta chain sequence with its context. What it recognizes is unknown. Since a much larger clone is just one base distant, this may be a read error. Bulk TCR libraries used previously described methods and listed TCR primers. A single record per CDR3 protein comes from TCRdb applying MiXCR to the PCR reads. In the table there are about 510,000 distinct CDR3 sequences, less than 30% of which are singletons. The CDR3 is 15 amino acids. CDR1 is LGHDT and CDR2 is YNNKEL in the germline V gene (reference sequence). These data belong to a study of molecular identifiers for immune sequencing clone quantification. The wider study: In replicates, RNA taken from roughly 18,000 or 92,000 naive CD8 cells was divided five ways, and four portions underwent sequencing.

CD8+CD4-CCR7+CD45RA+ cells were sorted as naive CD8 T cells. Overall study findings and caveats: For highly expanded clones, sizes could be underestimated when identical TCR molecules share a barcode.

The clonotype was recovered from a human donor in good health. Some libraries in this study had Jurkat cell RNA spiked in. V gene TRBV3-1 combines with J gene TRBJ2-7; 8 bases align to TRBD1. Sequencing was done on a sample of naive CD8+ T cells from blood, with Jurkat cell RNA spiked in. Indicated subset: FACS-sorted CD8+CD4-CCR7+CD45RA+ naive T cells. CDR3 DNA sequence: TGTGCCTGCAGCCAAGAGGGCAGGGGGCCCTACGAGCAGTACTTC. Protein product: CACSQEGRGPYEQYF.